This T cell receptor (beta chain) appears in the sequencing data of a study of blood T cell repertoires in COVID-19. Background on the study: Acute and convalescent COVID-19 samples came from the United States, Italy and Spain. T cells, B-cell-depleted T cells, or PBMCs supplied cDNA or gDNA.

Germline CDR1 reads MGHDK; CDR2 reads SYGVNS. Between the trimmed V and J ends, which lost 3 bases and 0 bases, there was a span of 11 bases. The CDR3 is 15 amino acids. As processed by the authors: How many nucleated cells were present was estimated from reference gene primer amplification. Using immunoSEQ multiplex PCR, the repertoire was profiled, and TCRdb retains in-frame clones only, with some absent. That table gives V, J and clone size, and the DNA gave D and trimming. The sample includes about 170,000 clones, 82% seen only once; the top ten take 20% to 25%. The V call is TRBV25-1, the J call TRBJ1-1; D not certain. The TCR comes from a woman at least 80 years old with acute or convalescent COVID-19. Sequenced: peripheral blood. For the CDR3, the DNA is TGTGCCAGCAGTGACCGGGGAGGAGTGAACACTGAAGCTTTCTTT. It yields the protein CASSDRGGVNTEAFF.